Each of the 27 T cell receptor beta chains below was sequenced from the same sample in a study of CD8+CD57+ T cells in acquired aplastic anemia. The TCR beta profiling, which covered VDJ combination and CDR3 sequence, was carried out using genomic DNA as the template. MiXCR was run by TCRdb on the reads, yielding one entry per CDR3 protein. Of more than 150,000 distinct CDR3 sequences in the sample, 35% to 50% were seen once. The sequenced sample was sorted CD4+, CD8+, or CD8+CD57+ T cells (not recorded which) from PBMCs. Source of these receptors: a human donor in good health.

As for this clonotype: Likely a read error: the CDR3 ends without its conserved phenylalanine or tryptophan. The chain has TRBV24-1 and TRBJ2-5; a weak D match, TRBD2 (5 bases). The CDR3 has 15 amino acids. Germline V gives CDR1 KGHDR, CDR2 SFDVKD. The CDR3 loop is CATGDPRTPSETQYL. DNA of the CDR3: TGTGCCACCGGTGATCCGAGGACTCCATCAGAGACCCAGTACCTC.

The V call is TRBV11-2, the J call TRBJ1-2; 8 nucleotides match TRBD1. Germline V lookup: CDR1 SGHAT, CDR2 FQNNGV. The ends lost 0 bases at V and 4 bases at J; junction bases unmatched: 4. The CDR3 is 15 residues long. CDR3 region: CASSLERTGLYGYTF. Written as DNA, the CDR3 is TGTGCCAGCAGCTTAGAAAGGACAGGGCTCTATGGCTACACCTTC.

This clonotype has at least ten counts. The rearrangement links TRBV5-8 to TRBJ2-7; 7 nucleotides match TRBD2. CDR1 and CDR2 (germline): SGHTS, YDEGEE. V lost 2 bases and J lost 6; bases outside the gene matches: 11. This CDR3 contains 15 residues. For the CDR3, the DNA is TGTGCCAGCAGCTTCGGTGGCGGCGGGAGCCCCGAGCAGTACTTC. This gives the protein CASSFGGGGSPEQYF.

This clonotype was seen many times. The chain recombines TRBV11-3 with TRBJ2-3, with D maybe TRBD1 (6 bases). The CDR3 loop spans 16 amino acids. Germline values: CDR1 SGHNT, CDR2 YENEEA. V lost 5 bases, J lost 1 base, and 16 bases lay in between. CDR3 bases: TGTGCCAGCAGCCGTTCGGATGGGGGCCGCACAGATACGCAGTATTTT. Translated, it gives CASSRSDGGRTDTQYF.

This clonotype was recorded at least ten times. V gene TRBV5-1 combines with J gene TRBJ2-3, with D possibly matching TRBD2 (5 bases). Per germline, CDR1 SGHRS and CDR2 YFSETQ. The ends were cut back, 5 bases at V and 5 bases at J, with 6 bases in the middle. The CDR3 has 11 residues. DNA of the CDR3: TGCGCCAGCAGAGAGGGAGATACGCAGTATTTT. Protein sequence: CASREGDTQYF.

The CDR3 is CASSPRDQPQHF. The CDR3 DNA reads as TGTGCCAGTAGCCCAAGGGATCAGCCCCAGCATTTT. The chain joins TRBV19 to TRBJ1-5; D remains unclear. The CDR3 loop spans 12 amino acids. CDR1 is LNHDA, CDR2 SQIVND, per germline (reference sequence). V lost 6 bases and J lost 5, with 8 bases in between.

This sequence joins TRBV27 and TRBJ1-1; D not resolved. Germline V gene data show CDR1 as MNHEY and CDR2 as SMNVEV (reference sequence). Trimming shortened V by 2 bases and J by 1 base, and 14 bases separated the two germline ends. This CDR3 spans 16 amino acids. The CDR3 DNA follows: TGTGCCAGCAGTTTAACTCCGTCCTTCGGGAACACTGAAGCTTTCTTT. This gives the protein CASSLTPSFGNTEAFF.

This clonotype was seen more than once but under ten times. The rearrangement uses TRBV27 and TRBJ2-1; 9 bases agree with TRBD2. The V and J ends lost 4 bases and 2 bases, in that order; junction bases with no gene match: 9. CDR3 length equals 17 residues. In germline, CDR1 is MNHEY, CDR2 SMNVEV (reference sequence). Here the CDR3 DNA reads TGTGCCAGCAGTTCCCCAGTTAGCGGGGGAACCTACAATGAGCAGTTCTTC. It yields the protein CASSSPVSGGTYNEQFF.

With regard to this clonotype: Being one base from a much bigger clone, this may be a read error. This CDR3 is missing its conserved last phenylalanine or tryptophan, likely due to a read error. The CDR3 bases are TGTGCCAGCAGCCTGGCCGGGACAGGGATGTGGGGGACTGAAGCTTTCCTT. Residues: CASSLAGTGMWGTEAFL. The rearrangement joins TRBV7-8 to TRBJ1-1, with 9 bases fitting TRBD1. The V segment lost 5 bases and the J segment 5 bases; nucleotides outside the gene matches: 15. In germline, CDR1 is SGHVS, CDR2 FQNEAQ. The CDR3 is 17 residues long.

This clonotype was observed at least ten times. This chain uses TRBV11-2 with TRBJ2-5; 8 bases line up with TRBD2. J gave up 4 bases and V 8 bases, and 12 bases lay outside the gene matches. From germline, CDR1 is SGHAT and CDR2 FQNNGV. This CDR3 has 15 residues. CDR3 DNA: TGTGCCAGCGGACCGGCGGGAGGCCTACCAGAGACCCAGTACTTC. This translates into CASGPAGGLPETQYF.

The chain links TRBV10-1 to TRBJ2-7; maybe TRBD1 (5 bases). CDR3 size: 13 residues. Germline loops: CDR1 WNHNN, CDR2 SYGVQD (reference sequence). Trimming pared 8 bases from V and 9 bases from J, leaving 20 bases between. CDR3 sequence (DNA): TGCGCCAGCCCAGGGCAACTCTCCTGCGTGCAGTACTTC. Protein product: CASPGQLSCVQYF.

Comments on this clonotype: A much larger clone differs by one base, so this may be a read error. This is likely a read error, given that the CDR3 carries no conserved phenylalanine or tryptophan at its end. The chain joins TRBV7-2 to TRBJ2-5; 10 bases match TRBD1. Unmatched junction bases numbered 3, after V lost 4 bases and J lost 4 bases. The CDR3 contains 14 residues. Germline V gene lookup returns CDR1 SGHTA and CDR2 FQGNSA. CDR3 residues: CASSSGQGIETQYL. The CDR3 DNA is TGTGCCAGCAGCTCGGGACAGGGGATAGAGACCCAGTACCTC.

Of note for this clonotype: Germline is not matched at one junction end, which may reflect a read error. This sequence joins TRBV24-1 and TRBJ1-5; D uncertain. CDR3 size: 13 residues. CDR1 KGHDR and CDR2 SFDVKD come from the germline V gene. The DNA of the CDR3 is TGTGTCACCAGCCACTGGGGTGATCAGCCCCAGCATTTT. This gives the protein CVTSHWGDQPQHF.

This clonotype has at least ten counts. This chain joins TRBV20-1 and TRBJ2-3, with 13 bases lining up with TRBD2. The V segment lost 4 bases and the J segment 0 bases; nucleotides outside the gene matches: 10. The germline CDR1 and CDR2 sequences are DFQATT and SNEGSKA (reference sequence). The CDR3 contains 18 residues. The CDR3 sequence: CSATGTSGTRGSTDTQYF. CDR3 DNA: TGCAGTGCTACCGGGACTAGCGGGACTAGAGGGAGCACAGATACGCAGTATTTT.

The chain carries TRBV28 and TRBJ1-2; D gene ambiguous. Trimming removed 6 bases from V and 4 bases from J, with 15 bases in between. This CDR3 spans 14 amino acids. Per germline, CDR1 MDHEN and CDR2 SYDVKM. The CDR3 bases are TGTGCCAGCAGCCAAATGGTACAGCTCTATGGCTACACCTTC. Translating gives CASSQMVQLYGYTF.

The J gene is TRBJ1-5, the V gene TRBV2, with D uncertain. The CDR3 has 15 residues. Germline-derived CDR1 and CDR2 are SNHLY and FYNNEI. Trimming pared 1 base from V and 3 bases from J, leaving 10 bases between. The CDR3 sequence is CASSEEGRNNQPQHF. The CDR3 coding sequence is TGTGCCAGCAGTGAAGAAGGGAGGAACAATCAGCCCCAGCATTTT.

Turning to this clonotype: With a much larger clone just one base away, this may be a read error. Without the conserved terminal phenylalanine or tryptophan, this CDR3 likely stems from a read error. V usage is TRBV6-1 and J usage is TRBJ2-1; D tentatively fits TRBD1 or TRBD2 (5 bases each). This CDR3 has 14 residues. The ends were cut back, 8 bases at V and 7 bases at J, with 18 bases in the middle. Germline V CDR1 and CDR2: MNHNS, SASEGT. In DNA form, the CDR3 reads TGTGCCAGCGGAGAGGGGCTAGCAGGTAATGAGCAGTTCCTC. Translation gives CASGEGLAGNEQFL.

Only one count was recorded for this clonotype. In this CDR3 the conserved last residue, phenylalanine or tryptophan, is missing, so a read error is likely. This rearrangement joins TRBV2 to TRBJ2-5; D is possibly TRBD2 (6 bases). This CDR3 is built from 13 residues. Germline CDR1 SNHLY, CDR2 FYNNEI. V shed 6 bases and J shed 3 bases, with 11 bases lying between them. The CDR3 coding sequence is TGTGCCAGCAGGCGACTAGTGGAAGAGACCCAGTACCTC. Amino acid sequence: CASRRLVEETQYL.

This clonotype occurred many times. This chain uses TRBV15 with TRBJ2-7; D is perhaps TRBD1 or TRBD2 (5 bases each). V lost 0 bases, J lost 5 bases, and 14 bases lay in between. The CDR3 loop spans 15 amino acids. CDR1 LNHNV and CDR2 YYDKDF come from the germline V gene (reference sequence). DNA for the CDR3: TGTGCCACCAGCAGAGAGGGTAGGGACGTCGACGAGCAGTACTTC. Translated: CATSREGRDVDEQYF.

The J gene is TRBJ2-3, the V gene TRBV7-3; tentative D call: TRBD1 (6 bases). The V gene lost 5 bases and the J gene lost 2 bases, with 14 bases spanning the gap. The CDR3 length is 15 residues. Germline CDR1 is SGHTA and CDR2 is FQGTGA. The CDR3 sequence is CASSAQQGFTDTQYF. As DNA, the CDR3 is TGTGCCAGCAGCGCACAACAGGGATTCACAGATACGCAGTATTTT.

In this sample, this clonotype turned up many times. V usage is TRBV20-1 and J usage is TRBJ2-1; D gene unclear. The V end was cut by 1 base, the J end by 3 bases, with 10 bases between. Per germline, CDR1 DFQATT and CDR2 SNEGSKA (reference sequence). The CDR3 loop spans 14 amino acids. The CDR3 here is CSARGPIDYNEQFF. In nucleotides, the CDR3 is TGCAGTGCTAGAGGCCCGATAGACTACAATGAGCAGTTCTTC.

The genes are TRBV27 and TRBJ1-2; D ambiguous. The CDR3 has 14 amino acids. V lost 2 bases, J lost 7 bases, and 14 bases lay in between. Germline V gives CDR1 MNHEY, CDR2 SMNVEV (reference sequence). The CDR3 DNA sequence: TGTGCCAGCAGTTTAATGCGGGAATCAAGTGGCTACACCTTC. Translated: CASSLMRESSGYTF.

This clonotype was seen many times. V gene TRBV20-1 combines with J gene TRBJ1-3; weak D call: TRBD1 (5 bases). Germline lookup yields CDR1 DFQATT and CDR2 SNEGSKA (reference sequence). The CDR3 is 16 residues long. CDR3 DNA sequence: TGCAGCACAAGGCCAAGGGACCGCAGCTCTGGAAACACCATATATTTT. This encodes CSTRPRDRSSGNTIYF.

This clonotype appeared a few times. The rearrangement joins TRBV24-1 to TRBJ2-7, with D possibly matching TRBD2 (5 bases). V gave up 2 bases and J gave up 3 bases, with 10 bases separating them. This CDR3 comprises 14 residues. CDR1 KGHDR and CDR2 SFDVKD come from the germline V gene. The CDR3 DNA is TGTGCCACCAGTGATTCATTCGGGAACTACGAGCAGTACTTC. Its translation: CATSDSFGNYEQYF.

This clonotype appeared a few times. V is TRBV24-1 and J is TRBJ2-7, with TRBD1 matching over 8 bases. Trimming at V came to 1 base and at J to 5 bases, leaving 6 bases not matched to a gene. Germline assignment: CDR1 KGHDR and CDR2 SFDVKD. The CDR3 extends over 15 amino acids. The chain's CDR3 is CATSDFRRGLDEQYF. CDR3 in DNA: TGTGCCACCAGTGATTTTCGCAGGGGGCTCGACGAGCAGTACTTC.

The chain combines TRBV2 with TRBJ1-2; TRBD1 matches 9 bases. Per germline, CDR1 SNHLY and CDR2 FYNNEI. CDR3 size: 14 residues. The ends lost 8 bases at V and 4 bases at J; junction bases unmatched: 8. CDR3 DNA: TGTGCCAGCGTACGACAGGGGGAGGGCTATGGCTACACCTTC. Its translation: CASVRQGEGYGYTF.

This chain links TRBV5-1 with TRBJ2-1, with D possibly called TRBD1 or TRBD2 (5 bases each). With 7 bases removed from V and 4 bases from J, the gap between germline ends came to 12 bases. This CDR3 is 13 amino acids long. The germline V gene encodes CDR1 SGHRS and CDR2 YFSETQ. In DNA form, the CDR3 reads TGCGCCAGCGGGACGGACCTTTACAATGAGCAGTTCTTC. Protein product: CASGTDLYNEQFF. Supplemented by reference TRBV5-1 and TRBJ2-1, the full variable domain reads KAGVTQTPRYLIKTRGQQVTLSCSPISGHRSVSWYQQTPGQGLQFLFEYFSETQRNKGNFPGRFSGRQFSNSRSEMNVSTLELGDSALYLCASGTDLYNEQFFGPGTRLTVL.